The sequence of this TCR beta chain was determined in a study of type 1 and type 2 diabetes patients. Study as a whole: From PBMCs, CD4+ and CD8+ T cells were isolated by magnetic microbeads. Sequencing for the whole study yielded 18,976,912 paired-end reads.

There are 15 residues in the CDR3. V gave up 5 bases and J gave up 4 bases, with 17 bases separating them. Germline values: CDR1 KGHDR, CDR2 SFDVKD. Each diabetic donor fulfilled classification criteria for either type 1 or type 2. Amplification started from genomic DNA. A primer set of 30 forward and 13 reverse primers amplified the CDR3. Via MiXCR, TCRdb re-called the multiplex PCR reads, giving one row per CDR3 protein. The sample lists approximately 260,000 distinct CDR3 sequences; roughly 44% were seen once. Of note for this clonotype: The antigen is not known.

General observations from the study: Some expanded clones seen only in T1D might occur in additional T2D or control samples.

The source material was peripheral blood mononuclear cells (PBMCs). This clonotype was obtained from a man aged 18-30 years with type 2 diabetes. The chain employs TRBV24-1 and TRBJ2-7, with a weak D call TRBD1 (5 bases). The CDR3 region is CATSARESLVYEQYF. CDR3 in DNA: TGTGCCACCAGTGCCAGGGAATCCCTGGTTTACGAGCAGTACTTC.